This TCR beta chain was retrieved from a study of cytomegalovirus exposure and HLA in healthy donors. Primers included in the PCR were 60 Vbeta and 13 Jbeta primers. Using immunoSEQ multiplex PCR, the repertoire was profiled, and TCRdb retains in-frame clones only, with some absent. The sample holds about 170,000 clones; about 82% are singletons and the top ten take roughly 0.75%. Findings and limits, study-wide: A later examination showed that TCR association rates differed by HLA locus, with DRB1 most and HLA-C fewest. Available immune exposure information covered CMV serostatus only.

A word on this clone: Antigen: not known.

Unmatched junction bases numbered 6, after V lost 7 bases and J lost 4 bases. The germline gives CDR1 ENHRY, CDR2 SYGVKD. The CDR3 covers 14 residues. J is TRBJ2-7 and V is TRBV10-3, with 11 positions matching TRBD2. Source material: PBMCs. The sequence came from a woman younger than 35 in good health and CMV-seronegative. The CDR3 DNA sequence: TGTGCCATCACTCCTAGCGGGGGGAGGTACGAGCAGTACTTC. Protein product: CAITPSGGRYEQYF.